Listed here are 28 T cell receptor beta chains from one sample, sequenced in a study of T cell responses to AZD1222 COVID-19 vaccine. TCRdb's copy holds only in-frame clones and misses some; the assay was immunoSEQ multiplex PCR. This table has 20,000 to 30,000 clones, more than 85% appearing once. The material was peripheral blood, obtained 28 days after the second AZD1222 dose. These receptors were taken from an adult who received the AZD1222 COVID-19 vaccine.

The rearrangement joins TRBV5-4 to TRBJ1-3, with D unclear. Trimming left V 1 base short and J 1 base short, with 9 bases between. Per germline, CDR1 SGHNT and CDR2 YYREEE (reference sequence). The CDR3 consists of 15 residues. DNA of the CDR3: TGTGCCAGCAGCTTGCAATTCGGGTCTGGAAACACCATATATTTT. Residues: CASSLQFGSGNTIYF.

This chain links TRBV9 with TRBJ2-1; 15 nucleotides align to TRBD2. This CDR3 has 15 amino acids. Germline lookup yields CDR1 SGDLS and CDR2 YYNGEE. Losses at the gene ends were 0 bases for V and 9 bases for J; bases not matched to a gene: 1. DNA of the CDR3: TGTGCCAGCAGCGTAGGGACTAGCGGGGGGGTTGAGCAGTTCTTC. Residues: CASSVGTSGGVEQFF.

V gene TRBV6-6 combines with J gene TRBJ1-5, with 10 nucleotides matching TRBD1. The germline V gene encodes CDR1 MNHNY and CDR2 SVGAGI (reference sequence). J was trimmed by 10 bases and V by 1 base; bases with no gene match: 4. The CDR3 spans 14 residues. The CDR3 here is CASSYWDRGLPQHF. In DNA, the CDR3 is TGTGCCAGCAGTTACTGGGACAGGGGACTCCCCCAGCATTTT.

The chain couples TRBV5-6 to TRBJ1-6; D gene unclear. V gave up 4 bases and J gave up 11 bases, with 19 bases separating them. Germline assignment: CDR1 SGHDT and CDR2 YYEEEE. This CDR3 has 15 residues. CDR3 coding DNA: TGTGCCAGCAGCCGACGTGGTTGGGTTGGGACACCCCTCCACTTT. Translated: CASSRRGWVGTPLHF.

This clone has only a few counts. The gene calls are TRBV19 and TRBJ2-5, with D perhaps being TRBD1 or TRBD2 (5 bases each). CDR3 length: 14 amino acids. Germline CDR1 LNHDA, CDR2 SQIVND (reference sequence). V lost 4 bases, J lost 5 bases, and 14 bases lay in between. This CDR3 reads CASSKDWGGETQYF. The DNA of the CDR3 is TGTGCCAGTAGTAAGGATTGGGGCGGGGAGACCCAGTACTTC.

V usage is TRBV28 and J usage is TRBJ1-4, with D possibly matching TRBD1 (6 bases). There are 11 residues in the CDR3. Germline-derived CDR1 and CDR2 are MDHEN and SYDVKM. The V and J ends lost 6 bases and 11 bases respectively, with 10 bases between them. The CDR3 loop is CASRLQGKLFF. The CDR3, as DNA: TGTGCCAGCAGACTACAGGGTAAACTGTTTTTT.

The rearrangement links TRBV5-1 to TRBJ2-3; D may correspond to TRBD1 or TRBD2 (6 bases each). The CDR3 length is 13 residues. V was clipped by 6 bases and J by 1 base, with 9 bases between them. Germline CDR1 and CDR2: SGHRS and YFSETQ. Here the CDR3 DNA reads TGCGCCAGCAAGGAGGGGGGCACAGATACGCAGTATTTT. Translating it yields CASKEGGTDTQYF.

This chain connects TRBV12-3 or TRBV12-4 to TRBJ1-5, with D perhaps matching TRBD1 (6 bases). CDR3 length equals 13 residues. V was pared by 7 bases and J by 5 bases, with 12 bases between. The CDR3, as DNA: TGTGCCAGCACCAGCAGGGGCGATCAGCCCCAGCATTTT. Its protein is CASTSRGDQPQHF.

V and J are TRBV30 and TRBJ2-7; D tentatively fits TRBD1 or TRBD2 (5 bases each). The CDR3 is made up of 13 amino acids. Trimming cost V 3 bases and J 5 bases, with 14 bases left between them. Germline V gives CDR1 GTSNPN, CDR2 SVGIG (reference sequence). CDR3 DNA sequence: TGTGCCTGGAGCAGTCCGGGGACCCACGAGCAGTACTTC. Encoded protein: CAWSSPGTHEQYF.

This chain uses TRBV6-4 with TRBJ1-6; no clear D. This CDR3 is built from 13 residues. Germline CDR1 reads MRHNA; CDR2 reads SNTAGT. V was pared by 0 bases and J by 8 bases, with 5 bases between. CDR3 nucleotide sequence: TGTGCCAGCAGTGACTCTGAGGATTCACCCCTCCACTTT. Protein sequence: CASSDSEDSPLHF.

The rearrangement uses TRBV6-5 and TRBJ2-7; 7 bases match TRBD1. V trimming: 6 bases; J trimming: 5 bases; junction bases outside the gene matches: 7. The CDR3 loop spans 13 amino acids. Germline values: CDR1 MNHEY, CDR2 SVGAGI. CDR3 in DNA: TGTGCCAGCAGACGTACAGGGGTCCACGAGCAGTACTTC. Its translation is CASRRTGVHEQYF.

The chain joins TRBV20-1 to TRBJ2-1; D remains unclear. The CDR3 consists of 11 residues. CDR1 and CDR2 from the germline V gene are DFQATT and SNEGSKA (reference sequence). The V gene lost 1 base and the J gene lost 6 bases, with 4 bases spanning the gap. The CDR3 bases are TGCAGTGCTAGAGCCCCCAATGAGCAGTTCTTC. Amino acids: CSARAPNEQFF.

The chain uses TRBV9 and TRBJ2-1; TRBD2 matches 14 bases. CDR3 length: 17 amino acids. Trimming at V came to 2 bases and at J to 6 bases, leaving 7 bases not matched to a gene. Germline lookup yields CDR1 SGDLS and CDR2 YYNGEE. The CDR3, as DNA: TGTGCCAGCAGCGTGGGGACTAGCGGGAGAGGGACCAATGAGCAGTTCTTC. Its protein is CASSVGTSGRGTNEQFF.

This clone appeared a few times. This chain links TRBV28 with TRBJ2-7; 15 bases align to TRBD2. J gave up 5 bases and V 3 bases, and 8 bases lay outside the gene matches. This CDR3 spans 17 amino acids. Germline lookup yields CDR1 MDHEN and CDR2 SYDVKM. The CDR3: CASSFGTSGRMGHEQYF. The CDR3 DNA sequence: TGTGCCAGCAGTTTCGGGACTAGCGGGAGGATGGGACACGAGCAGTACTTC.

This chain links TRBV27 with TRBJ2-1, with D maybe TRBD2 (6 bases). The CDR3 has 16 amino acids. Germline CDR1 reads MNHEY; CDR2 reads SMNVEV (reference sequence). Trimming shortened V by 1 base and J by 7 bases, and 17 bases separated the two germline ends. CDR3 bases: TGTGCCAGCAGTTTATTGGGGGGTGGAGGGTGGAATGAGCAGTTCTTC. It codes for CASSLLGGGGWNEQFF.

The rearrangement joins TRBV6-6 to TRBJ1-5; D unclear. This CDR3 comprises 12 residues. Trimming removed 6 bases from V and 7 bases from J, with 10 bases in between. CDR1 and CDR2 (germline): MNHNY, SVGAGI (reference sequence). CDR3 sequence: CASSPARQPQHF. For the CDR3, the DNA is TGTGCCAGCAGCCCCGCCAGACAGCCCCAGCATTTT.

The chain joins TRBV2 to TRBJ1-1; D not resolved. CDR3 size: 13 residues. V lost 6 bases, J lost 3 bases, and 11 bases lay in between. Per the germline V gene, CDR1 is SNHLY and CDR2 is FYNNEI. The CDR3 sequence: CASSVRWDTEAFF. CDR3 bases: TGTGCCAGCAGCGTTAGGTGGGACACTGAAGCTTTCTTT.

As DNA, the CDR3 is TGTGCCAGCAGTTACTCCGGGAAGGGTCCCGCCTACGAGCAGTACTTC. It is translated as CASSYSGKGPAYEQYF. The chain couples TRBV6-6 to TRBJ2-7; a possible D gene is TRBD2 (5 bases). The CDR3 spans 16 residues. Per the germline V gene, CDR1 is MNHNY and CDR2 is SVGAGI (reference sequence). The V end lost 0 bases, the J end lost 2 bases, and 14 bases lay between the germline ends.

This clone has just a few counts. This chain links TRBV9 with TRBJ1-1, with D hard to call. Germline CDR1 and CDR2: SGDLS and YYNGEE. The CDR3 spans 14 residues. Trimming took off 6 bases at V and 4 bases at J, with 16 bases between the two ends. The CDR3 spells CASNGGDPGTEAFF. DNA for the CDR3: TGTGCCAGCAATGGTGGCGACCCGGGCACTGAAGCTTTCTTT.

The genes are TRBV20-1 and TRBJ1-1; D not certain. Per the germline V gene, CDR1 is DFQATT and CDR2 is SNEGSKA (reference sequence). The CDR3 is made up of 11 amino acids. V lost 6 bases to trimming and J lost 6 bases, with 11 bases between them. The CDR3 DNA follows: TGCAGTGCGCGGAGAGAGGCTGAAGCTTTCTTT. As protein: CSARREAEAFF.

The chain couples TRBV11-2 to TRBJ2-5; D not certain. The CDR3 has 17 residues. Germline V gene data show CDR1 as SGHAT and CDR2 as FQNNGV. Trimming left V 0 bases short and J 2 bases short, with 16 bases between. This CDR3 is CASSLDLGSVGQETQYF. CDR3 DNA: TGTGCCAGCAGCTTAGATCTAGGCTCCGTAGGACAAGAGACCCAGTACTTC. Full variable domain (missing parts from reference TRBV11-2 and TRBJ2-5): EAGVAQSPRYKIIEKRQSVAFWCNPISGHATLYWYQQILGQGPKLLIQFQNNGVVDDSQLPKDRFSAERLKGVDSTLKIQPAKLEDSAVYLCASSLDLGSVGQETQYFGPGTRLLVL.

CDR3 region: CASSGISNTGELFF. CDR3 coding DNA: TGCGCCAGCAGTGGGATCTCGAACACCGGGGAGCTGTTTTTT. V and J are TRBV5-1 and TRBJ2-2; D is uncertain. Germline loops: CDR1 SGHRS, CDR2 YFSETQ. This CDR3 is 14 amino acids long. Trimming shortened V by 5 bases and J by 0 bases, and 8 bases separated the two germline ends.

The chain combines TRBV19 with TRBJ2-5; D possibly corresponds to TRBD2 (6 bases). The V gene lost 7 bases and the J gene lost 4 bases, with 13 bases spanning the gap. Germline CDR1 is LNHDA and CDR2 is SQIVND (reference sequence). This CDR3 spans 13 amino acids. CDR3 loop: CASTSTSSETQYF. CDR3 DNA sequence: TGTGCCAGTACCTCAACTAGCTCAGAGACCCAGTACTTC.

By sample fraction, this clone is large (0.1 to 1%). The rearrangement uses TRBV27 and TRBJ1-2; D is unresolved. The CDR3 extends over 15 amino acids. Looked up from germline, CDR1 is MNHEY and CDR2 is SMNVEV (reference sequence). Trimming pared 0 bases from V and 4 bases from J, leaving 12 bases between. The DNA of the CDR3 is TGTGCCAGCAGTTTATCCACACCCCTTTTCTATGGCTACACCTTC. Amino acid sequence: CASSLSTPLFYGYTF.

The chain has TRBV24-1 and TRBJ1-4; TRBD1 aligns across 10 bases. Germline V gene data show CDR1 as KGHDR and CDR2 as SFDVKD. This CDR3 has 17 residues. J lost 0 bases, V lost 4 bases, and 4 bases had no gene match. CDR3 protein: CATSEGGTGATNEKLFF. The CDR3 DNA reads TGTGCCACCAGTGAAGGCGGGACAGGGGCAACTAATGAAAAACTGTTTTTT.

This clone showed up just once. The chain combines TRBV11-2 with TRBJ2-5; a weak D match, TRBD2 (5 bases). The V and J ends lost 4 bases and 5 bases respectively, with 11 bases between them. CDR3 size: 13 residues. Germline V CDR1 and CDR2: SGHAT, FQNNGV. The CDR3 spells CASSSLTGETQYF. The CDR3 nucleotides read TGTGCCAGCAGCTCACTCACGGGGGAGACCCAGTACTTC.

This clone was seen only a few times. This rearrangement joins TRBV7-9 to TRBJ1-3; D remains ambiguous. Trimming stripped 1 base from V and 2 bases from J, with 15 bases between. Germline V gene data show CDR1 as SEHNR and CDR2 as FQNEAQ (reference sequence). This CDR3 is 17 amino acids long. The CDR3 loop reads CASSLGTNYGPGNTIYF. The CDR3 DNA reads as TGTGCCAGCAGCTTAGGGACTAATTATGGGCCTGGAAACACCATATATTTT. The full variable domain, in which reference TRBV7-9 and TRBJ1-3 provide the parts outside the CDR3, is DTGVSQNPRHKITKRGQNVTFRCDPISEHNRLYWYRQTLGQGPEFLTYFQNEAQLEKSRLLSDRFSAERPKGSFSTLEIQRTEQGDSAMYLCASSLGTNYGPGNTIYFGEGSWLTVV.

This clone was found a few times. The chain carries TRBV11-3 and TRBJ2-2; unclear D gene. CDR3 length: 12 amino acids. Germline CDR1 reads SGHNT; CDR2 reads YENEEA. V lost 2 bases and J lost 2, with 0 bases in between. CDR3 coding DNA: TGTGCCAGCAGCTTAAACACCGGGGAGCTGTTTTTT. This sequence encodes CASSLNTGELFF.